The 7 T cell receptor beta chains below were found in one sample sequenced in a study of cytomegalovirus exposure and HLA in healthy donors. It was with 60 Vbeta and 13 Jbeta primers that the PCR ran. The repertoire was sequenced with immunoSEQ multiplex PCR; TCRdb's copy has only in-frame clones and lacks some. The sample has more than 85,000 clones, approximately 82% seen once. Input material: PBMCs. Receptors originate from a man aged 35 to 55 in good health and CMV-seropositive.

The chain joins TRBV7-2 to TRBJ1-1; TRBD1 agrees at 8 bases. With V trimmed by 2 bases and J by 6 bases, 8 bases remained unmatched. Germline CDR1 reads SGHTA; CDR2 reads FQGNSA. The CDR3 extends over 15 amino acids. CDR3 coding DNA: TGTGCCAGCAGCTTAAGGGCGGACAGGGCGTCTGAAGCTTTCTTT. Its protein is CASSLRADRASEAFF.

V and J are TRBV5-3 and TRBJ2-4; unclear D gene. TRBV5-3 counts as an open reading frame of uncertain function. CDR3 length: 16 residues. V was cut by 4 bases and J by 1 base, with 15 bases left in between. The DNA of the CDR3 is TGTGCCAGAAGCATAGGAGTGAGGATGGCCAAAAACATTCAGTACTTC. As protein: CARSIGVRMAKNIQYF.

V and J are TRBV11-2 and TRBJ2-2; 10 positions match TRBD2. The CDR3 consists of 15 residues. CDR1 SGHAT and CDR2 FQNNGV come from the germline V gene. V was pared by 6 bases and J by 5 bases, with 6 bases of the junction left unmatched. The CDR3 DNA follows: TGTGCCAGCAGTTCACTAGCGGGGAGGACCGGGGAGCTGTTTTTT. Its protein product is CASSSLAGRTGELFF.

The J gene is TRBJ1-5, the V gene TRBV6-5; 8 bases are a match to TRBD1. Germline CDR1 and CDR2: MNHEY and SVGAGI. The CDR3 has 15 amino acids. Unmatched junction bases numbered 7, after V lost 6 bases and J lost 3 bases. The CDR3, as DNA: TGTGCCAGCAGCCGGGGACAGGCGCCCAATCAGCCCCAGCATTTT. Translation: CASSRGQAPNQPQHF.

DNA of the CDR3: TGTGCCAGCAGCCAAGCCGGGACAAAGAACACTGAAGCTTTCTTT. Translating gives CASSQAGTKNTEAFF. The chain couples TRBV14 to TRBJ1-1, with D perhaps matching TRBD1 (6 bases). This CDR3 region has 15 residues. Trimming removed 1 base from V and 1 base from J, with 10 bases in between. The germline gives CDR1 SGHDN, CDR2 FVKESK.

As regards this clone: The junction departs from the called germline gene at one end, perhaps through a read error. This CDR3 reads CASAVRLGRESSYVQYF. Written as DNA, the CDR3 is TGTGCTAGTGCCGTTAGGCTCGGGCGGGAAAGCTCCTACGTGCAGTACTTC. The V and J genes are TRBV12-5 and TRBJ2-7, with TRBD2 as a possible D gene (6 bases). The CDR3 totals 17 residues. Germline CDR1 LGHNT, CDR2 FRNRAP.

This chain joins TRBV6-1 and TRBJ1-6, with D possibly matching TRBD1 (6 bases). With 4 bases removed from V and 8 bases from J, the gap between germline ends came to 15 bases. Germline V gives CDR1 MNHNS, CDR2 SASEGT. The CDR3 length is 15 residues. As DNA, the CDR3 is TGTGCCAGCAGTGCCCCCAGGGGTCAGGATTCACCCCTCCACTTT. Translation gives CASSAPRGQDSPLHF.